This T cell receptor (beta chain) was sequenced during a study of blood T cells in healthy people across ages. General observations from the study: Diversity estimates from one million T cells were considered underestimates.

A sample-barcoded 5' primer and a J-beta primer mix were used in a second PCR of roughly 7 to 12 cycles. TCRdb recomputed calls from the 5' RACE reads with MiXCR, one row per CDR3 protein. Found here are hundreds of thousands of distinct CDR3 sequences, roughly 25% of them singletons; the top ten hold roughly 9%. Russia was home to the donors, healthy Caucasian individuals aged roughly 6 to 90. RNA extraction gave at least 5.5 micrograms of total RNA per sample. This CDR3 has 15 amino acids. V gave up 5 bases and J gave up 5 bases; unmatched junction bases: 8. Germline loops: CDR1 MDHEN, CDR2 SYDVKM. For this clonotype: The antigen remains unidentified.

The same data also went into a second study, on T cells of mothers and their children. That paper adds: Detection yielded no persistent microchimeric T cell clones.

The chain employs TRBV28 and TRBJ1-4; the match to TRBD1 covers 7 bases. Sequenced sample: blood. The origin of this receptor is a boy aged 5-17 years in good health. The CDR3 here is CASSGAGTANEKLFF. In DNA form, the CDR3 reads TGTGCCAGCAGTGGGGCCGGGACAGCAAATGAAAAACTGTTTTTT.